These T cell receptor beta chains were read from a single sample in a study of cytomegalovirus exposure and HLA in healthy donors. The assay was immunoSEQ multiplex PCR, and TCRdb's table has in-frame clones only and misses some. The sample shows under 70,000 clones, roughly 89% of them seen only once. The sequenced sample consisted of PBMCs. The receptors stem from a woman in her 30s in good health and CMV-seronegative. Both conserved end residues are part of each CDR3. The order of the fields is D gene, clone size, V gene, J gene, CDR3 DNA, CDR3 protein. The D gene is left open where the match is weak. A clone size is listed for some rows: how often the clone was seen (once, few, many), or a class if it is expanded.

>NA|NA|TRBV11-3|TRBJ2-3
TGTGCCAGCAGCCAGGTGGGTACAGGGATAGATACGCAGTATTTT
CASSQVGTGIDTQYF
>TRBD2|NA|TRBV18|TRBJ2-6
TGTGCCAGCTCACTAGCGGGATTCTCTGGGGCCAACGTCCTGACTTTC
CASSLAGFSGANVLTF
>NA|NA|TRBV5-1|TRBJ1-6
TGCGCCAGCAGCTTGGACAGCAGGTCCCTCCACTTT
CASSLDSRSLHF
>NA|NA|TRBV18|TRBJ1-2
TGTGCCAGCTCACCACCCCAGGGAGGTTTTGGCTATGGCTACACCTTC
CASSPPQGGFGYGYTF
>NA|NA|TRBV30|TRBJ1-1
TGTGCCTGGAGGAATCTTAGGAACACTGAAGCTTTCTTT
CAWRNLRNTEAFF
>TRBD2|NA|TRBV9|TRBJ2-1
TGTGCCAGCAGACCAGGAGCGGGGGTATACAATGAGCAGTTCTTC
CASRPGAGVYNEQFF
>TRBD2|NA|TRBV11-2|TRBJ2-7
TGTGCCAGCAGCTTTGGGGGAGGACTAGCGGGAGGAGGAAGCTACGAGCAGTACTTC
CASSFGGGLAGGGSYEQYF
>TRBD1|NA|TRBV19|TRBJ1-1
TGTGCCAGTAGTCAACACAGGGGTATTGACACTGAAGCTTTCTTT
CASSQHRGIDTEAFF
>NA|NA|TRBV7-9|TRBJ2-1
TGTGCCAGCAGCTTATCAGGGGGGAGAGTCTATGAGCAGTTCTTC
CASSLSGGRVYEQFF
>TRBD1|NA|TRBV2|TRBJ1-1
TGTGCCAGCCGTGCAGGGGGCAACACTGAAGCTTTCTTT
CASRAGGNTEAFF
>TRBD1|NA|TRBV25-1|TRBJ1-2
TGTGCCAGCAGTGAGGCAGGGACAGATGGCTACACCTTC
CASSEAGTDGYTF
>TRBD2|NA|TRBV7-2|TRBJ2-1
TGTGCCAGTATTCCGAAGGGCGGGAGCCATTCCAATGAGCAGTTCTTC
CASIPKGGSHSNEQFF
>NA|NA|TRBV15|TRBJ2-7
TGTGCCACCAGCAGCGCAGGGGCGGTTTTCGAGCAGTACTTC
CATSSAGAVFEQYF
>NA|few|TRBV5-1|TRBJ1-1
TGCGCCAGCAGCTATGGACAGAACACTGAAGCTTTCTTT
CASSYGQNTEAFF
>NA|NA|TRBV4-1|TRBJ2-1
TGCGCCAGCAGCCAAGATTGGCAGGGCTCCTACAATGAGCAGTTCTTC
CASSQDWQGSYNEQFF
>TRBD1|NA|TRBV7-9|TRBJ2-7
TGTGCCAGCAGTCGAGGAACAGGGGCAGCCTACGAGCAGTACTTC
CASSRGTGAAYEQYF
>NA|NA|TRBV7-8|TRBJ2-7
TGTGCCAGCAGCTTACTGGAGGGTCCCTACGAGCAGTACTTC
CASSLLEGPYEQYF
>TRBD1|NA|TRBV7-2|TRBJ2-7
TGTGCCAGCAGCTTGACGACAGGGAGCACCTACGAGCAGTACTTC
CASSLTTGSTYEQYF
>NA|NA|TRBV7-3|TRBJ2-5
TGTGCCAGCAGCTTACTGGCGGGAATCCAAGAGACCCAGTACTTC
CASSLLAGIQETQYF
>NA|NA|TRBV7-8|TRBJ1-1
TGTGCCAGCAGCTTCTCAGGGCTTATGAACACTGAAGCTTTCTTT
CASSFSGLMNTEAFF
>NA|once|TRBV2|TRBJ2-2
TGTGCCAGCAGTGAGGACAGTCCGAACACCGGGGAGCTGTTTTTT
CASSEDSPNTGELFF
>NA|NA|TRBV10-3|TRBJ2-1
TGTGCCATCAGCCATGGACTATCCTACAATGAGCAGTTCTTC
CAISHGLSYNEQFF
>TRBD2|NA|TRBV25-1|TRBJ2-7
TGTGCCAGCAGCAGGACTAGCGGTACCTACGAGCAGTACTTC
CASSRTSGTYEQYF
>NA|NA|TRBV7-9|TRBJ2-6
TGTGCCAGCAGCATAGGGGCCGGGGCCAACGTCCTGACTTTC
CASSIGAGANVLTF
>TRBD2|NA|TRBV6-5|TRBJ2-5
TGTGCCAGCAGTTTACTTGCGGGAGAAGAGACCCAGTACTTC
CASSLLAGEETQYF
>TRBD1|NA|TRBV6-1|TRBJ1-4
TGTGCCAGCAGTGCCGGGACAGGGTCCGAAAAACTGTTTTTT
CASSAGTGSEKLFF
>NA|NA|TRBV14|TRBJ2-7
TGTGCCAGCAGCCGGGCTGGGCTGAGCTCCTACGAGCAGTACTTC
CASSRAGLSSYEQYF
>NA|NA|TRBV6-6|TRBJ2-6
TGTGCCAGCAGTTACCAGCGGAGCTCTGGGGCCAACGTCCTGACTTTC
CASSYQRSSGANVLTF
>NA|NA|TRBV19|TRBJ2-3
TGTGCCAGTAGTAGGCAGTCAGATACGCAGTATTTT
CASSRQSDTQYF
>NA|NA|TRBV20-1|TRBJ2-3
TGCAGTGCTCTCACAGATACGCAGTATTTT
CSALTDTQYF
>TRBD1|NA|TRBV27|TRBJ2-7
TGTGCCAGCAGTTTGGCACAGGGGGCTGGGGAGCAGTACTTC
CASSLAQGAGEQYF
>TRBD2|NA|TRBV10-1|TRBJ2-5
TGCGCCAGCAGTGTGGCGGGGGGAGAGACCCAGTACTTC
CASSVAGGETQYF
>TRBD2|NA|TRBV7-9|TRBJ2-1
TGTGCCAGCAGCCAGCGGGAGAGCTCCTACAATGAGCAGTTCTTC
CASSQRESSYNEQFF
>NA|NA|TRBV9|TRBJ1-2
TGTGCCAGCAGCGAGCTGGGGGAGGGGAGGGGAGGCTACACCTTC
CASSELGEGRGGYTF
>NA|NA|TRBV9|TRBJ2-7
TGTGCCAGCAGCGTAGGTGCGGGGGAGCAGTACTTC
CASSVGAGEQYF
>NA|NA|TRBV2|TRBJ1-2
TGTGCCAGCCAGATAGAGGGGGGGGGCAGGGAGGATGGCTACACCTTC
CASQIEGGGREDGYTF
>TRBD2|NA|TRBV5-4|TRBJ2-7
TGTGCCAGCAGCTTGTCCAGCGGGGGAATTTACGAGCAGTACTTC
CASSLSSGGIYEQYF
>NA|NA|TRBV11-3|TRBJ1-2
TGTGCCAGCAGCAGAGACCAGGCAAACTATGGCTACACCTTC
CASSRDQANYGYTF
>NA|NA|TRBV6-4|TRBJ2-3
TGTGCCAGCAGTGAAGAAGGGGGGGGCACAGATACGCAGTATTTT
CASSEEGGGTDTQYF
>NA|NA|TRBV27|TRBJ2-7
TGTGCCAGCAGTTCCCCTGGGAGCTACGAGCAGTACTTC
CASSSPGSYEQYF
>NA|NA|TRBV7-2|TRBJ1-4
TGTGCCAGCAGCTTAGCGGGCCAACCTAATGAAAAACTGTTTTTT
CASSLAGQPNEKLFF
>TRBD2|NA|TRBV7-2|TRBJ2-5
TGTGCCAGCAGCGTTTCTGGCGGGAGTAGAGAGACCCAGTACTTC
CASSVSGGSRETQYF
>NA|NA|TRBV5-1|TRBJ2-3
TGCGCCAGCAGCCTCTATAACCCAGATACGCAGTATTTT
CASSLYNPDTQYF
>NA|few|TRBV4-3|TRBJ2-4
TGCGCCAGCAACCACCTGCCCCAGTCGTACCCCAAAAACATTCAGTACTTC
CASNHLPQSYPKNIQYF
>TRBD2|NA|TRBV5-4|TRBJ2-3
TGTGCCAGCAGAAAAAGCGGGAGGGTGGAAGATACGCAGTATTTT
CASRKSGRVEDTQYF